The clone carrying this T cell receptor beta chain appeared a single time. This record belongs to a study of blood T cell repertoires in COVID-19. Measured with immunoSEQ multiplex PCR; TCRdb has only the in-frame clones, and not every one. The data contain fewer than 300,000 clones, approximately 92% of them seen just once; the ten biggest clones take up about 1.1%. The clonotype was recovered from a young woman who had recovered from COVID-19. Material: PBMCs or T cells enriched from blood (not recorded which).

The DNA for the CDR3 is TGTGCCAGCAGCTCCGACCTGACACGGGACTACGAGCAGTACTTC. Translating gives CASSSDLTRDYEQYF. This sequence joins TRBV5-8 and TRBJ2-7; weak D call: TRBD2 (5 bases). This CDR3 has 15 amino acids. CDR1 and CDR2 from the germline V gene are SGHTS and YDEGEE. V shed 3 bases and J shed 3 bases, with 16 bases lying between them.